The entry that follows covers one T cell receptor beta chain sequence. Its target is unknown. The data belong to a study of cytomegalovirus exposure and HLA in healthy donors. Findings and caveats of the study: Immune exposure information comprised only CMV serostatus. In a later analysis, a genetic analysis reported fewer productive-TCR N-insertions in an Asian-associated ancestry cluster than the cohort average.

The CDR3 spans 12 residues. Germline lookup yields CDR1 SGHRS and CDR2 YFSETQ. The ends were cut back, 1 base at V and 8 bases at J, with 9 bases in the middle. Each donor was healthy, and each was a bone marrow donor. 60 Vbeta and 13 Jbeta primers were used in PCR. Measured with immunoSEQ multiplex PCR; TCRdb has only the in-frame clones, and not every one. The table has under 200,000 clones, approximately 81% seen once. The chain recombines TRBV5-1 with TRBJ1-1, with D hard to call. Sample: PBMCs. The source is a young woman in good health and CMV-seropositive. The CDR3 loop is CASSLYGEEAFF. In DNA form, the CDR3 reads TGCGCCAGCAGCTTGTACGGAGAGGAAGCTTTCTTT. Looking up the rest from reference TRBV5-1 and TRBJ1-1 gives the full variable domain: KAGVTQTPRYLIKTRGQQVTLSCSPISGHRSVSWYQQTPGQGLQFLFEYFSETQRNKGNFPGRFSGRQFSNSRSEMNVSTLELGDSALYLCASSLYGEEAFFGQGTRLTVV.